The 19 T cell receptor beta chains below were found in one sample sequenced in a study of T-cell reconstitution after alpha-beta-depleted transplantation in children. Preparing the TCRbeta library involved the use of unique molecular identifiers. Each CDR3 protein is one row after TCRdb ran MiXCR on the PCR reads. The sample records some 600,000 distinct CDR3 sequences, 10% to 15% being singletons. Sequenced here: PBMCs, mostly from graft donor cells, sampled 360 days after TCRalphabeta/CD19-depleted stem cell transplant. These receptors came from a male patient aged 10 to 17 who had a stem cell transplant for acute myeloid leukemia, so the T cells may come from the graft donor.

The chain employs TRBV6-6 and TRBJ2-7, with TRBD2 as a possible D gene (6 bases). V gave up 6 bases and J gave up 4 bases, with 13 bases separating them. Germline V CDR1 and CDR2: MNHNY, SVGAGI (reference sequence). The CDR3 length is 13 residues. Written as DNA, the CDR3 is TGTGCCAGCAGCCGGGAGCTCGGTTACGAGCAGTACTTC. Translated: CASSRELGYEQYF.

The rearrangement uses TRBV19 and TRBJ2-3; D is undetermined. Deletions cut 3 bases from V and 3 bases from J, with 13 bases between. There are 15 residues in the CDR3. Germline lookup yields CDR1 LNHDA and CDR2 SQIVND (reference sequence). The chain's CDR3 is CASSIGPGSTDTQYF. The CDR3 coding sequence is TGTGCCAGTAGTATTGGGCCCGGATCTACAGATACGCAGTATTTT.

The genes are TRBV6-1 and TRBJ2-7; 9 bases map to TRBD1. Unmatched junction bases numbered 4, after V lost 5 bases and J lost 5 bases. The CDR3 loop spans 13 amino acids. Germline V gene data show CDR1 as MNHNS and CDR2 as SASEGT. The CDR3 bases are TGTGCCAGCAGTAGGACAGGGGTTAACGAGCAGTACTTC. The encoded protein is CASSRTGVNEQYF.

This clonotype appeared a few times. The chain links TRBV20-1 to TRBJ1-6; 10 bases agree with TRBD1. V lost 6 bases, J lost 8 bases, and 4 bases stayed unmatched. The length of the CDR3 is 13 residues. Germline CDR1 DFQATT, CDR2 SNEGSKA (reference sequence). Here the CDR3 DNA reads TGCAGTGCGAGGGACAGGGGATATTCACCCCTCCACTTT. Translating it yields CSARDRGYSPLHF.

This clonotype was counted a few times. The V gene is TRBV7-9, the J gene TRBJ2-3; D gene unclear. This CDR3 is 15 amino acids long. CDR1 is SEHNR and CDR2 is FQNEAQ in the germline V gene (reference sequence). V was trimmed by 5 bases and J by 0 bases, leaving 12 bases between them. CDR3 protein: CASSTSGISTDTQYF. As DNA, the CDR3 is TGTGCCAGCAGCACTTCAGGAATTAGCACAGATACGCAGTATTTT. The whole variable domain, remainder taken from reference TRBV7-9 and TRBJ2-3, is DTGVSQNPRHKITKRGQNVTFRCDPISEHNRLYWYRQTLGQGPEFLTYFQNEAQLEKSRLLSDRFSAERPKGSFSTLEIQRTEQGDSAMYLCASSTSGISTDTQYFGPGTRLTVL.

The rearrangement uses TRBV5-1 and TRBJ2-3, with D possibly being TRBD1 or TRBD2 (5 bases each). Trimming left V 2 bases short and J 1 base short, with 14 bases between. Germline lookup yields CDR1 SGHRS and CDR2 YFSETQ. This CDR3 is built from 16 residues. CDR3 in amino acids: CASSFEGEWRTDTQYF. The CDR3 DNA sequence: TGCGCCAGCAGCTTCGAAGGGGAGTGGCGCACAGATACGCAGTATTTT. Together with reference TRBV5-1 and TRBJ2-3, the CDR3 gives the full variable domain: KAGVTQTPRYLIKTRGQQVTLSCSPISGHRSVSWYQQTPGQGLQFLFEYFSETQRNKGNFPGRFSGRQFSNSRSEMNVSTLELGDSALYLCASSFEGEWRTDTQYFGPGTRLTVL.

At least ten counts were recorded for this clonotype. The CDR3 loop is CASSLAGAISGEQYF. Here the CDR3 DNA reads TGTGCCAGCAGCTTAGCAGGGGCGATAAGCGGCGAGCAGTACTTC. The rearrangement joins TRBV7-2 to TRBJ2-7; D may match TRBD1 or TRBD2 (5 bases each). The germline CDR1 and CDR2 sequences are SGHTA and FQGNSA. V was shortened by 0 bases and J by 6 bases, with 15 bases between the two germline ends. CDR3 size: 15 residues.

The chain couples TRBV19 to TRBJ2-2, with 10 bases aligning to TRBD2. The CDR3 runs 18 residues. Germline V CDR1 and CDR2: LNHDA, SQIVND (reference sequence). The V segment lost 9 bases and the J segment 4 bases; nucleotides outside the gene matches: 17. CDR3: CASTTGGLAGDRTGELFF. DNA for the CDR3: TGTGCCAGCACTACCGGTGGCCTAGCGGGAGACCGCACCGGGGAGCTGTTTTTT.

This sequence joins TRBV18 and TRBJ2-7; D gene ambiguous. Germline CDR1 is KGHSH and CDR2 is LQKENI. There are 14 residues in the CDR3. V was cut by 4 bases and J by 2 bases, with 12 bases left in between. The CDR3 spells CASSQTLETYEQYF. The CDR3 DNA follows: TGTGCCAGCTCACAGACGTTGGAGACCTACGAGCAGTACTTC.

This sequence joins TRBV5-1 and TRBJ2-3; 7 positions match TRBD2. Unmatched junction bases numbered 5, after V lost 3 bases and J lost 1 base. This CDR3 is built from 15 residues. Germline CDR1 reads SGHRS; CDR2 reads YFSETQ. CDR3 coding DNA: TGCGCCAGCAGCTCTATTCTAGCGGGCACAGATACGCAGTATTTT. This codes for CASSSILAGTDTQYF.

Many counts were recorded for this clonotype. V is TRBV12-3 or TRBV12-4 and J is TRBJ2-3; the D gene is possibly TRBD2 (6 bases). The germline V and J ends were trimmed by 4 bases and 3 bases, with 14 bases remaining between them. This CDR3 has 15 residues. The CDR3 DNA reads as TGTGCCAGCAGTTACAGGAGAGGGAGGACAGATACGCAGTATTTT. Translation gives CASSYRRGRTDTQYF.

With regard to this clonotype: This may be a read error, as it is one base from a much larger clone. V gene TRBV2 combines with J gene TRBJ2-5; D call uncertain. The germline CDR1 and CDR2 sequences are SNHLY and FYNNEI. Trimming removed 5 bases from V and 5 bases from J, with 6 bases in between. The CDR3 length is 11 residues. The CDR3 is CASSWAETQYF. CDR3 bases: TGTGCCAGCAGTTGGGCGGAGACCCAGTACTTC.

This clonotype occurred a few times. This sequence joins TRBV4-2 and TRBJ1-2, with 10 bases aligning to TRBD1. The CDR3 contains 16 residues. V was clipped by 1 base and J by 4 bases; unmatched bases: 6. Looked up from germline, CDR1 is LGHNA and CDR2 is YNFKEQ. CDR3 DNA: TGTGCCAGCAGCCAAGCGGCGGGACAGGGGACCTATGGCTACACCTTC. It codes for CASSQAAGQGTYGYTF.

V gene TRBV6-2 or TRBV6-3 combines with J gene TRBJ2-7; D might be TRBD2 (6 bases). The V and J ends lost 2 bases and 6 bases respectively, with 23 bases between them. There are 17 residues in the CDR3. Germline values: CDR1 MNHEY, CDR2 SVGEGT. The CDR3 DNA follows: TGTGCCAGCAGTTACCGATGGGACTTCGTTCACTACACCGAGCAGTACTTC. It is translated as CASSYRWDFVHYTEQYF.

V is TRBV7-2 and J is TRBJ2-1, with 8 bases identical to TRBD2. This CDR3 region has 15 residues. Germline values: CDR1 SGHTA, CDR2 FQGNSA. V lost 5 bases and J lost 4; bases outside the gene matches: 7. The CDR3 is CASSTELADYNEQFF. As DNA, the CDR3 is TGTGCCAGCAGCACGGAACTAGCGGATTACAATGAGCAGTTCTTC. Full variable domain (remainder filled in from reference TRBV7-2 and TRBJ2-1): GAGVSQSPSNKVTEKGKDVELRCDPISGHTALYWYRQSLGQGLEFLIYFQGNSAPDKSGLPSDRFSAERTGGSVSTLTIQRTQQEDSAVYLCASSTELADYNEQFFGPGTRLTVL.

This clonotype came up a few times. The rearrangement joins TRBV12-3 or TRBV12-4 to TRBJ2-7, with D possibly being TRBD1 or TRBD2 (5 bases each). The CDR3 is 13 residues long. V shed 5 bases and J shed 6 bases, with 14 bases lying between them. The CDR3 DNA is TGTGCCAGCAGTCCGGGACGGGGAGCCGAGCAGTACTTC. Encoded protein: CASSPGRGAEQYF.

Many counts were recorded for this clonotype. The chain has TRBV24-1 and TRBJ2-1, with D possibly matching TRBD2 (5 bases). CDR3 size: 14 residues. Germline CDR1 is KGHDR and CDR2 is SFDVKD. Trimming pared 3 bases from V and 6 bases from J, leaving 11 bases between. The CDR3: CATSDPLGPNEQFF. The CDR3 DNA reads as TGTGCCACCAGTGATCCACTAGGGCCCAATGAGCAGTTCTTC.

The CDR3: CASSLVHLHFQETQYF. CDR3 nucleotide sequence: TGTGCCAGCAGCTTAGTCCATTTACATTTCCAAGAGACCCAGTACTTC. J is TRBJ2-5 and V is TRBV11-2; no firm D call. Germline values: CDR1 SGHAT, CDR2 FQNNGV. V dropped 1 base and J dropped 1 base, with 13 bases sitting between them. This CDR3 has 16 amino acids.

This clonotype was seen many times. The chain employs TRBV20-1 and TRBJ2-3; D uncertain. The CDR3 is 16 residues long. Germline V gives CDR1 DFQATT, CDR2 SNEGSKA (reference sequence). The V and J ends lost 0 bases and 3 bases respectively, with 16 bases between them. CDR3 nucleotide sequence: TGCAGTGCTAGAGATCGGCCGCCTGCCCGGACAGATACGCAGTATTTT. It is translated as CSARDRPPARTDTQYF.